The 27 T cell receptor beta chains in this list originate from one sample, sequenced in a study of beta chain features in type 1 diabetes. The entirety of the isolated RNA underwent reverse transcription, so expressed TCRB transcripts were sequenced. Libraries were prepared by immunoSEQ multiplex PCR; TCRdb keeps only in-frame clonotypes and omits some of them. Altogether around 300,000 clones are present, 11% to 15% being singletons, with the ten largest covering approximately 7%. Specimen: central memory CD4+ T cells from blood. The receptors were sampled from a man under 40 in good health.

This clone was seen only a few times. The chain combines TRBV15 with TRBJ2-7, with D perhaps assigned TRBD1 or TRBD2 (5 bases each). The CDR3 is made up of 14 amino acids. V was clipped by 3 bases and J by 1 base, with 10 bases between them. CDR1 LNHNV and CDR2 YYDKDF come from the germline V gene (reference sequence). The CDR3 is CATSSGTTSYEQYF. The CDR3 DNA reads as TGTGCCACCAGCAGCGGGACCACTTCCTACGAGCAGTACTTC.

This clone was counted a few times. The chain links TRBV7-2 to TRBJ2-1, with a tentative D call TRBD2 (6 bases). CDR1 SGHTA and CDR2 FQGNSA come from the germline V gene. There are 13 residues in the CDR3. V lost 0 bases to trimming and J lost 8 bases, with 8 bases between them. CDR3 nucleotide sequence: TGTGCCAGCAGCTTAGCACTAGCCGATGAGCAGTTCTTC. It yields the protein CASSLALADEQFF.

V is TRBV5-1 and J is TRBJ2-2; TRBD1 agrees at 7 bases. This CDR3 region has 17 residues. CDR1 and CDR2 from the germline V gene are SGHRS and YFSETQ. The ends lost 5 bases at V and 1 base at J; junction bases unmatched: 11. The CDR3 here is CASSLGARQGNTGELFF. In DNA, the CDR3 is TGCGCCAGCAGTCTAGGGGCACGACAGGGGAACACCGGGGAGCTGTTTTTT.

This clone was seen a few times. The chain links TRBV7-8 to TRBJ2-1; 7 bases align to TRBD2. This CDR3 has 14 residues. V lost 1 base and J lost 8; bases outside the gene matches: 5. Germline-derived CDR1 and CDR2 are SGHVS and FQNEAQ. This CDR3 is CASSLEAGVYEQFF. The CDR3 DNA is TGTGCCAGCAGCTTAGAGGCGGGAGTCTATGAGCAGTTCTTC.

This clone has only a few counts. The CDR3 DNA follows: TGTGCCAGCAGTCGGGGACTTAGCACAGATACGCAGTATTTT. This sequence encodes CASSRGLSTDTQYF. The chain has TRBV6-5 and TRBJ2-3, with a weak D call TRBD2 (6 bases). This CDR3 region has 14 residues. Germline CDR1 reads MNHEY; CDR2 reads SVGAGI. V was trimmed by 5 bases and J by 0 bases, leaving 9 bases between them.

This CDR3 is CASSPPKIAGGLNEQFF. CDR3 nucleotide sequence: TGCGCCAGCAGCCCCCCGAAGATAGCGGGGGGCCTCAATGAGCAGTTCTTC. This rearrangement joins TRBV4-3 to TRBJ2-1; 10 bases map to TRBD2. Per germline, CDR1 LGHNA and CDR2 YSLEER. The V and J ends lost 4 bases and 6 bases, in that order; junction bases with no gene match: 12. CDR3 length: 17 residues.

This rearrangement joins TRBV5-4 to TRBJ1-5; 10 nucleotides agree with TRBD1. The CDR3 runs to 14 residues. The V gene end was trimmed by 4 bases and the J gene end by 4 bases; junction bases not matched to a gene: 2. The germline V gene has CDR1 SGHNT and CDR2 YYREEE (reference sequence). In DNA, the CDR3 is TGTGCCAGCAGCCGGACAGGGGGTAATCAGCCCCAGCATTTT. Translated, it gives CASSRTGGNQPQHF.

This clone occurred a few times. The chain combines TRBV2 with TRBJ2-2; a weak D match, TRBD1 (6 bases). V lost 3 bases, J lost 3 bases, and 11 bases lay in between. The CDR3 sequence is 15 residues long. The germline V gene encodes CDR1 SNHLY and CDR2 FYNNEI. DNA for the CDR3: TGTGCCAGCAGTGATCAGGGGATATACACCGGGGAGCTGTTTTTT. Encoded protein: CASSDQGIYTGELFF.

This clone was seen a handful of times. The chain recombines TRBV7-2 with TRBJ1-2; 11 nucleotides line up with TRBD1. The length of the CDR3 is 13 residues. Germline V gives CDR1 SGHTA, CDR2 FQGNSA. With V trimmed by 5 bases and J by 7 bases, 3 bases remained unmatched. The CDR3 sequence: CASSGQGARGYTF. The CDR3 DNA sequence: TGTGCCAGCAGCGGACAGGGGGCGCGTGGCTACACCTTC. The entire variable domain, with the rest obtained from reference TRBV7-2 and TRBJ1-2, is as follows: GAGVSQSPSNKVTEKGKDVELRCDPISGHTALYWYRQSLGQGLEFLIYFQGNSAPDKSGLPSDRFSAERTGGSVSTLTIQRTQQEDSAVYLCASSGQGARGYTFGSGTRLTVV.

This clone was counted at least ten times. The genes are TRBV19 and TRBJ2-4; D is unresolved. Germline CDR1 and CDR2: LNHDA and SQIVND (reference sequence). Between the trimmed V and J ends, which lost 7 bases and 0 bases, there was a span of 7 bases. The CDR3 is made up of 13 amino acids. Here the CDR3 DNA reads TGTGCCAGTACCGCAAAAGCCAAAAACATTCAGTACTTC. Its translation is CASTAKAKNIQYF.

This clone has just one count. The junction and the germline gene differ at one end; a read error may be behind it. V gene TRBV7-7 combines with J gene TRBJ2-2, with 14 nucleotides matching TRBD2. The germline CDR1 and CDR2 sequences are SSHAT and FNYEAQ (reference sequence). This CDR3 has 18 amino acids. The CDR3 protein is CASSSAARTSGRSGELFF. The CDR3 bases are TGTGCTAGCAGCTCAGCGGCCCGGACTAGCGGGAGGTCCGGGGAGCTGTTTTTT.

This clone was counted many times. The rearrangement joins TRBV6-6 to TRBJ2-2, with 9 bases matching TRBD1. The CDR3 contains 14 residues. The V segment lost 11 bases and the J segment 3 bases; nucleotides outside the gene matches: 7. CDR1 MNHNY and CDR2 SVGAGI come from the germline V gene (reference sequence). The chain's CDR3 is CASVRTGDTGELFF. For the CDR3, the DNA is TGTGCCTCCGTCAGGACAGGGGACACCGGGGAGCTGTTTTTT.

This clone was seen more than once but under ten times. V and J are TRBV19 and TRBJ2-1; the match to TRBD2 covers 9 bases. There are 15 residues in the CDR3. After removal of 3 bases from V and 7 bases from J, the junction contained 7 bases not matched to a gene. In germline, CDR1 is LNHDA, CDR2 SQIVND (reference sequence). The CDR3 DNA is TGTGCCAGTAGTATGTATAGCGGGAGTAGGAATGAGCAGTTCTTC. Translation gives CASSMYSGSRNEQFF.

This clone turned up a few times. The rearrangement joins TRBV7-2 to TRBJ1-5, with D uncertain. The CDR3 loop spans 16 amino acids. Germline V gene data show CDR1 as SGHTA and CDR2 as FQGNSA. With 0 bases removed from V and 5 bases from J, the gap between germline ends came to 14 bases. CDR3 in amino acids: CASSLARVAGDQPQHF. The CDR3 nucleotides are TGTGCCAGCAGCTTAGCCCGAGTGGCCGGGGATCAGCCCCAGCATTTT.

The sample holds a few counts of this clone. The chain recombines TRBV6-5 with TRBJ1-2; 9 nucleotides line up with TRBD1. Per germline, CDR1 MNHEY and CDR2 SVGAGI. The CDR3 sequence is 14 residues long. Trimming at V came to 6 bases and at J to 5 bases, leaving 7 bases not matched to a gene. The CDR3, as DNA: TGTGCCAGCAGAAACGGACAGGGGAGATATGGCTACACCTTC. It yields the protein CASRNGQGRYGYTF.

This clone was observed a handful of times. The chain joins TRBV28 to TRBJ2-5; no reliable D call. CDR1 is MDHEN and CDR2 is SYDVKM in the germline V gene. The CDR3 runs 15 residues. The germline V and J ends were trimmed by 7 bases and 5 bases, with 20 bases remaining between them. CDR3 protein: CASIRGGNRVETQYF. The CDR3 DNA is TGTGCCAGCATTCGTGGTGGCAACAGAGTGGAGACCCAGTACTTC.

Regarding this clone: A junction end diverges from the germline sequence, so it may reflect a read error. The identical CDR3 is also encoded by other nucleotide sequences in the sample. The rearrangement uses TRBV7-2 and TRBJ2-2; TRBD1 might be the D (5 bases). Germline V lookup: CDR1 SGHTA, CDR2 FQGNSA. This CDR3 comprises 14 residues. In nucleotides, the CDR3 is TGTGCTAGCAGCCCCGGACAGAACACCGGGGAGCTGTTTTTT. This translates into CASSPGQNTGELFF.

This clone was detected only a few times. V and J are TRBV30 and TRBJ1-1; D might be TRBD1 (5 bases). The CDR3 spans 15 residues. V lost 4 bases and J lost 5, with 20 bases in between. Germline V gives CDR1 GTSNPN, CDR2 SVGIG (reference sequence). CDR3 sequence reads: CAWTGRGNLGTEAFF. For the CDR3, the DNA is TGTGCCTGGACGGGGAGGGGAAACTTGGGGACTGAAGCTTTCTTT. The full variable domain, its missing parts supplied by reference TRBV30 and TRBJ1-1, is SQTIHQWPATLVQPVGSPLSLECTVEGTSNPNLYWYRQAAGRGLQLLFYSVGIGQISSEVPQNLSASRPQDRQFILSSKKLLLSDSGFYLCAWTGRGNLGTEAFFGQGTRLTVV.

In this sample, this clone turned up a few times. V usage is TRBV27 and J usage is TRBJ2-3; TRBD2 agrees at 16 bases. CDR3 size: 17 residues. Trimming took 5 bases from V and 2 from J; bases not matched to a gene: 4. Germline CDR1 reads MNHEY; CDR2 reads SMNVEV (reference sequence). CDR3 region: CASSPGTSGRATDTQYF. For the CDR3, the DNA is TGTGCCAGCAGTCCCGGGACTAGCGGGAGGGCCACAGATACGCAGTATTTT.

Concerning this clone: Other DNA sequences from this sample encode an identical CDR3 as well. The chain is built from TRBV5-4 and TRBJ2-3, with 15 positions matching TRBD2. The CDR3 loop spans 16 amino acids. Germline-derived CDR1 and CDR2 are SGHNT and YYREEE (reference sequence). J gave up 4 bases and V 4 bases, and 4 bases lay outside the gene matches. CDR3 loop: CASSLRTSGRADTQYF. The CDR3 coding sequence is TGTGCCAGCAGCCTTAGGACTAGCGGGAGGGCAGATACGCAGTATTTT.

The J gene is TRBJ1-5, the V gene TRBV4-1, with 8 bases matching TRBD1. Germline CDR1 reads MGHRA; CDR2 reads YSYEKL. Trimming took 3 bases from V and 3 from J; bases not matched to a gene: 7. The CDR3 has 16 amino acids. This CDR3 is CASSQGGQVLNQPQHF. The CDR3 DNA reads TGCGCCAGCAGCCAGGGGGGACAGGTCCTCAATCAGCCCCAGCATTTT.

This clone has more than one count but fewer than ten. One base away lies a much larger clone, so this may be a sequencing read error. The rearrangement uses TRBV7-7 and TRBJ2-5; D unclear. Germline CDR1 reads SSHAT; CDR2 reads FNYEAQ (reference sequence). The CDR3 spans 14 residues. Deletions cut 5 bases from V and 4 bases from J, with 14 bases between. CDR3 sequence: CASSHTPTGETQYF. The CDR3 DNA is TGTGCCAGCAGCCACACCCCGACCGGAGAGACCCAGTACTTC.

About this clone itself: This sample includes further DNA sequences coding for the same CDR3. The chain carries TRBV27 and TRBJ2-1; a weak D match, TRBD2 (7 bases). The V and J ends lost 2 bases and 8 bases respectively, with 10 bases between them. CDR3 length: 13 amino acids. CDR1 and CDR2 (germline): MNHEY, SMNVEV (reference sequence). The DNA for the CDR3 is TGTGCCAGCAGTTTACGAGGGGGGGATGAGCAGTTCTTC. This gives the protein CASSLRGGDEQFF.

This clone came up a few times. The gene calls are TRBV2 and TRBJ2-2, with a tentative D call TRBD1 (5 bases). The germline V gene has CDR1 SNHLY and CDR2 FYNNEI. The CDR3 spans 13 residues. The V end was cut by 6 bases, the J end by 3 bases, with 8 bases between. The CDR3 bases are TGTGCCAGCAGAGGGGTGGACACCGGGGAGCTGTTTTTT. It yields the protein CASRGVDTGELFF.

This clone has just a few counts. This sequence joins TRBV19 and TRBJ1-6; D is undetermined. The CDR3 is 14 residues long. Germline values: CDR1 LNHDA, CDR2 SQIVND (reference sequence). The V and J ends lost 5 bases and 0 bases respectively, with 5 bases between them. The CDR3 is CASSSRSYNSPLHF. CDR3 DNA sequence: TGTGCCAGTAGTTCCCGCTCCTATAATTCACCCCTCCACTTT.

The CDR3 coding sequence is TGTGCCAGTAGTCGGGGGATCCCTCTCAATGAGCAGTTCTTC. This translates into CASSRGIPLNEQFF. The chain employs TRBV19 and TRBJ2-1; D possibly corresponds to TRBD2 (6 bases). Germline-derived CDR1 and CDR2 are LNHDA and SQIVND (reference sequence). The CDR3 loop spans 14 amino acids. Trimming pared 5 bases from V and 6 bases from J, leaving 14 bases between. The full variable domain, rest sourced from reference TRBV19 and TRBJ2-1, is DGGITQSPKYLFRKEGQNVTLSCEQNLNHDAMYWYRQDPGQGLRLIYYSQIVNDFQKGDIAEGYSVSREKKESFPLTVTSAQKNPTAFYLCASSRGIPLNEQFFGPGTRLTVL.

This rearrangement joins TRBV7-9 to TRBJ1-4, with D maybe TRBD1 (6 bases). The CDR3 contains 15 residues. V dropped 4 bases and J dropped 7 bases, with 16 bases sitting between them. Germline-derived CDR1 and CDR2 are SEHNR and FQNEAQ (reference sequence). The CDR3 loop is CASSSYGGESEKLFF. CDR3 DNA sequence: TGTGCCAGCAGCTCCTATGGGGGCGAGAGTGAAAAACTGTTTTTT.